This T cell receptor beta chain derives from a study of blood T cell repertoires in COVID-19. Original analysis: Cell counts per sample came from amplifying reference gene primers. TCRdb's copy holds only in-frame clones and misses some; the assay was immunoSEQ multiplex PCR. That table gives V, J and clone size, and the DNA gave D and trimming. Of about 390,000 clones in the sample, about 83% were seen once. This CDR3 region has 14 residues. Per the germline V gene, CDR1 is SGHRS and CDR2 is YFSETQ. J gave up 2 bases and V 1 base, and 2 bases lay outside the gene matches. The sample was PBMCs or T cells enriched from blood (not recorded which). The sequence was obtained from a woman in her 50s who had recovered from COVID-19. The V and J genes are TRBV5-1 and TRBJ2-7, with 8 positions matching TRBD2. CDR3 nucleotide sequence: TGCGCCAGCAGCTTGTCCGGGGGGGCCTACGAGCAGTACTTC. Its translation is CASSLSGGAYEQYF. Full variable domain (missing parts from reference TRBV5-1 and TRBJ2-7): KAGVTQTPRYLIKTRGQQVTLSCSPISGHRSVSWYQQTPGQGLQFLFEYFSETQRNKGNFPGRFSGRQFSNSRSEMNVSTLELGDSALYLCASSLSGGAYEQYFGPGTRLTVT.